The T cell receptor beta chain under discussion was sequenced for a study of blood T cells in healthy people across ages. Only a few counts were recorded for this clonotype. Its antigen is not identified. Germline V gene data show CDR1 as SGDLS and CDR2 as YYNGEE. The junction had 7 bases not matched to a gene; V was cut back by 0 bases and J by 11 bases. The CDR3 is made up of 14 amino acids. Whole-study findings and limits: The study found TCR beta diversity correlated strongly with naive T cell percentage.

Alongside a J-beta primer mix, a sample-barcoded 5' primer served in a second PCR lasting roughly 6 to 12 cycles. Each cDNA molecule, via a template-switch adaptor with 12 random nucleotides, was tagged. TCRdb independently ran MiXCR on the 5' RACE reads; one entry per CDR3 protein. The sample includes 550,000 to 650,000 distinct CDR3 sequences, about 26% seen only once; the top ten take 3% to 4.5%. The sample was also reused in another study, on T cells of mothers and their children. That report adds: Sequencing returned over 8 million TCR beta CDR3 reads per mother and 3 million to 3.5 million per child. Overlap in related mother-child pairs always slightly exceeded unrelated pairs, never significantly.

The sequenced sample was blood. The genes are TRBV9 and TRBJ2-3, with 9 positions matching TRBD2. The origin of this receptor is a boy younger than 10 in good health. The CDR3 DNA is TGTGCCAGCAGCGTAGGCGGGGGGGGTACCGTGCAGTATTTT. Translated: CASSVGGGGTVQYF.